Presented here are 24 T cell receptor beta chains from one specimen sequenced in a study of cytomegalovirus exposure and HLA in healthy donors. The PCR contained 60 Vbeta and 13 Jbeta primers. Method: immunoSEQ multiplex PCR; TCRdb's copy keeps in-frame clones and lacks some. The table records roughly 100,000 clones, approximately 82% of them present only once. The sequenced sample consisted of PBMCs. Every receptor here comes from a middle-aged man in good health and CMV-seronegative.

This chain links TRBV4-1 with TRBJ1-6, with TRBD1 matching 9 bases. Germline trimming cut 4 bases from V and 7 bases from J; bases unmatched to any gene: 2. The V gene's germline CDR1 is MGHRA and CDR2 YSYEKL. The CDR3 has 14 amino acids. In nucleotides, the CDR3 is TGCGCCAGCAGCCCCGGACAGGGGAATTCACCCCTCCACTTT. Protein: CASSPGQGNSPLHF.

J is TRBJ2-5 and V is TRBV18; TRBD2 aligns across 8 bases. The V segment lost 3 bases and the J segment 3 bases; nucleotides outside the gene matches: 6. Germline loops: CDR1 KGHSH, CDR2 LQKENI. The CDR3 totals 15 residues. The CDR3 nucleotides are TGTGCCAGCTCACCGATAGCAGCGGGGGAAGAGACCCAGTACTTC. It codes for CASSPIAAGEETQYF.

The chain has TRBV6-1 and TRBJ1-2; D gene unclear. Germline V gene lookup returns CDR1 MNHNS and CDR2 SASEGT. The CDR3 extends over 13 amino acids. V dropped 7 bases and J dropped 4 bases, with 13 bases sitting between them. The DNA of the CDR3 is TGTGCCAGCACACCCCAGGAGGGCTATGGCTACACCTTC. It codes for CASTPQEGYGYTF.

The chain links TRBV5-1 to TRBJ2-1; D is unresolved. Looked up from germline, CDR1 is SGHRS and CDR2 is YFSETQ. V was pared by 4 bases and J by 6 bases, with 11 bases between. The CDR3 consists of 13 residues. CDR3 bases: TGCGCCAGCAGCCCGATGACTCTCAATGAGCAGTTCTTC. It is translated as CASSPMTLNEQFF.

The genes are TRBV10-3 and TRBJ1-3, with 7 nucleotides matching TRBD1. The CDR3 runs to 17 residues. Germline V CDR1 and CDR2: ENHRY, SYGVKD. The J segment lost 0 bases and the V segment lost 6 bases, leaving 11 bases of the junction unmatched. The CDR3 bases are TGTGCCATCAGAGGGGGCGACAGGAGGAGCTCTGGAAACACCATATATTTT. This translates into CAIRGGDRRSSGNTIYF.

This clone was seen a few times. The rearrangement links TRBV5-4 to TRBJ1-3, with D perhaps matching TRBD1 (5 bases). The CDR3 totals 14 residues. The ends were cut back, 3 bases at V and 7 bases at J, with 14 bases in the middle. Looked up from germline, CDR1 is SGHNT and CDR2 is YYREEE (reference sequence). CDR3: CASSSQDIGNTIYF. In DNA form, the CDR3 reads TGTGCCAGCAGCTCCCAGGACATCGGGAACACCATATATTTT.

The chain combines TRBV4-1 with TRBJ1-6; a possible D gene is TRBD1 (5 bases). Trimming took off 4 bases at V and 8 bases at J, with 15 bases between the two ends. CDR3 size: 15 residues. Germline V lookup: CDR1 MGHRA, CDR2 YSYEKL. In DNA, the CDR3 is TGCGCCAGCAGCCTAATGACAGCGATACATTCACCCCTCCACTTT. Its protein product is CASSLMTAIHSPLHF.

The V call is TRBV1, the J call TRBJ2-5; the D call of TRBD1 is as the table states it, not checked on the DNA. TRBV1 is recorded as a pseudogene. The CDR3 has 16 amino acids. CDR3: CTSSQVSQGDEETQYF. CDR3 bases: TGCACCAGCAGCCAAGTCTCCCAGGGTGATGAAGAGACCCAGTACTTC.

This sequence joins TRBV10-2 and TRBJ2-2; TRBD2 is a possible D gene (6 bases). The V end lost 8 bases, the J end lost 2 bases, and 15 bases lay between the germline ends. The germline V gene encodes CDR1 WSHSY and CDR2 SAAADI. This CDR3 spans 15 amino acids. In DNA form, the CDR3 reads TGCGCCAGCGGGTACGGGGGAAGCAACACCGGGGAGCTGTTTTTT. It encodes CASGYGGSNTGELFF.

The chain has TRBV6-5 and TRBJ1-4; possibly TRBD1 for D (5 bases). Trimming shortened V by 2 bases and J by 7 bases, and 11 bases separated the two germline ends. CDR1 MNHEY and CDR2 SVGAGI come from the germline V gene. CDR3 length: 14 residues. The CDR3: CASSYMVGGEKLFF. The CDR3 DNA follows: TGTGCCAGCAGTTACATGGTCGGGGGTGAAAAACTGTTTTTT.

The chain combines TRBV19 with TRBJ1-2, with TRBD1 identical over 7 bases. Trimming at V came to 5 bases and at J to 2 bases, leaving 5 bases not matched to a gene. Germline assignment: CDR1 LNHDA and CDR2 SQIVND (reference sequence). The CDR3 length is 14 residues. The CDR3 DNA reads TGTGCCAGTAGTTACAGGGGACTCAACTATGGCTACACCTTC. Residues: CASSYRGLNYGYTF.

The chain combines TRBV18 with TRBJ2-1, with 10 nucleotides matching TRBD2. This CDR3 comprises 17 residues. V was pared by 3 bases and J by 5 bases, with 10 bases of the junction left unmatched. CDR1 and CDR2 from the germline V gene are KGHSH and LQKENI. For the CDR3, the DNA is TGTGCCAGCTCACCCCCCGGTAGCGGGGGGAAGAACAATGAGCAGTTCTTC. It translates to CASSPPGSGGKNNEQFF.

This clone was counted a single time. V usage is TRBV15 and J usage is TRBJ1-2, with TRBD1 as a possible D gene (5 bases). CDR1 is LNHNV and CDR2 is YYDKDF in the germline V gene (reference sequence). This CDR3 contains 14 residues. Trimming cost V 0 bases and J 4 bases, with 9 bases left between them. CDR3 region: CATSREDNFYGYTF. CDR3 bases: TGTGCCACCAGCAGAGAGGACAACTTCTATGGCTACACCTTC.

This clone was recorded only once. A junction boundary mismatches the germline segment, possibly from a read error. This chain joins TRBV15 and TRBJ1-1; TRBD1 aligns across 8 bases. Per germline, CDR1 LNHNV and CDR2 YYDKDF (reference sequence). This CDR3 contains 15 residues. CDR3 protein: CATSSPDRGNTEAFF. CDR3 nucleotides: TGTGCCACCAGCAGTCCTGACAGGGGAAACACTGAAGCTTTTTTT. Looking up the rest from reference TRBV15 and TRBJ1-1 gives the full variable domain: DAMVIQNPRYQVTQFGKPVTLSCSQTLNHNVMYWYQQKSSQAPKLLFHYYDKDFNNEADTPDNFQSRRPNTSFCFLDIRSPGLGDTAMYLCATSSPDRGNTEAFFGQGTRLTVV.

This chain joins TRBV7-8 and TRBJ2-7; TRBD2 might be the D (7 bases). Germline lookup yields CDR1 SGHVS and CDR2 FQNEAQ. The V and J ends lost 5 bases and 2 bases respectively, with 19 bases between them. The CDR3 runs to 16 residues. CDR3 DNA sequence: TGTGCCAGCAGCGCGCCCGGCGGGGGCGAAACCTACGAGCAGTACTTC. Amino acids: CASSAPGGGETYEQYF. Together with reference TRBV7-8 and TRBJ2-7, the CDR3 gives the full variable domain: GAGVSQSPRYKVAKRGQDVALRCDPISGHVSLFWYQQALGQGPEFLTYFQNEAQLDKSGLPSDRFFAERPEGSVSTLKIQRTQQEDSAVYLCASSAPGGGETYEQYFGPGTRLTVT.

The chain uses TRBV7-2 and TRBJ1-2, with 8 bases matching TRBD1. Trimming at V came to 4 bases and at J to 4 bases, leaving 2 bases not matched to a gene. The CDR3 has 13 amino acids. In germline, CDR1 is SGHTA, CDR2 FQGNSA. The CDR3, as DNA: TGTGCCAGCAGCTCCGACAGGGGCTATGGCTACACCTTC. Its protein is CASSSDRGYGYTF.

V gene TRBV12-5 combines with J gene TRBJ2-5, with a tentative D call TRBD1 (6 bases). With the DNA end fitting TRBJ2-7 better, the J assignment may be wrong. This CDR3 is built from 16 residues. Germline V gives CDR1 LGHNT, CDR2 FRNRAP. CDR3 residues: CASGLFRGHYSYEQYF. CDR3 DNA: TGTGCTAGTGGTTTGTTCCGGGGACACTACTCCTACGAGCAGTACTTC.

The rearrangement joins TRBV19 to TRBJ2-5; 12 bases line up with TRBD2. The CDR3 is made up of 18 amino acids. Germline trimming cut 2 bases from V and 1 base from J; bases unmatched to any gene: 8. Germline V gene sequence: CDR1 LNHDA, CDR2 SQIVND (reference sequence). This CDR3 reads CASSIRSSGGEFQETQYF. The DNA of the CDR3 is TGTGCCAGTAGTATACGGTCTAGCGGGGGGGAATTCCAAGAGACCCAGTACTTC.

The CDR3 protein is CAISEDRSNQPQHF. In nucleotides, the CDR3 is TGTGCCATCAGCGAAGACAGGTCCAATCAGCCCCAGCATTTT. V is TRBV10-3 and J is TRBJ1-5; perhaps TRBD1 as D (6 bases). The V end was cut by 6 bases, the J end by 3 bases, with 12 bases between. The CDR3 is 14 amino acids. The germline gives CDR1 ENHRY, CDR2 SYGVKD.

The genes are TRBV19 and TRBJ1-1, with 11 bases aligning to TRBD1. From germline, CDR1 is LNHDA and CDR2 SQIVND (reference sequence). V dropped 3 bases and J dropped 4; count of bases not matched to a gene: 1. The CDR3 loop spans 14 amino acids. CDR3 residues: CASSMGQGVTEAFF. For the CDR3, the DNA is TGTGCCAGTAGTATGGGACAGGGGGTCACTGAAGCTTTCTTT.

This sequence joins TRBV5-6 and TRBJ2-4, with D possibly TRBD1 on 5 matching bases. Trimming left V 1 base short and J 5 bases short, with 13 bases between. Germline assignment: CDR1 SGHDT and CDR2 YYEEEE. The CDR3 consists of 15 residues. The CDR3 protein is CASSLTHTGENIQYF. CDR3 bases: TGTGCCAGCAGCTTGACGCATACAGGAGAAAACATTCAGTACTTC.

The chain has TRBV19 and TRBJ2-5; D is perhaps TRBD1 (6 bases). V was cut by 1 base and J by 5 bases, with 11 bases left in between. The CDR3 is 14 residues long. From germline, CDR1 is LNHDA and CDR2 SQIVND (reference sequence). The chain's CDR3 is CASSIGGGWETQYF. In DNA form, the CDR3 reads TGTGCCAGTAGTATAGGAGGGGGTTGGGAGACCCAGTACTTC.

Only a few counts were recorded for this clone. The chain couples TRBV6-6 to TRBJ1-1; 10 nucleotides align to TRBD1. The CDR3 contains 12 residues. The germline V gene encodes CDR1 MNHNY and CDR2 SVGAGI (reference sequence). Germline trimming cut 6 bases from V and 11 bases from J; bases unmatched to any gene: 6. Written as DNA, the CDR3 is TGTGCCAGCAGGGCCGGGACAGGGGCCGCTTTCTTT. Protein sequence: CASRAGTGAAFF.

This rearrangement joins TRBV27 to TRBJ2-2; 16 bases fit TRBD2. J lost 7 bases, V lost 4 bases, and 9 bases had no gene match. Germline V gene sequence: CDR1 MNHEY, CDR2 SMNVEV (reference sequence). The CDR3 loop spans 18 amino acids. DNA of the CDR3: TGTGCCAGCAGTTCCCTGGGACTAGCGGGGGGGCACGGCGGGGAGCTGTTTTTT. This sequence encodes CASSSLGLAGGHGGELFF.